Sequencing of this T cell receptor beta chain was carried out in a study of blood T cell repertoires in COVID-19. Profiled with immunoSEQ multiplex PCR; TCRdb holds only in-frame clones, not every one. The sample shows some 290,000 clones, about 88% of them seen only once. The V gene's germline CDR1 is MNHEY and CDR2 SMNVEV (reference sequence). V lost 6 bases to trimming and J lost 0 bases, with 15 bases between them. The CDR3 runs 15 residues. Sequencing was carried out using peripheral blood. The V call is TRBV27, the J call TRBJ2-7, with D perhaps TRBD1 (7 bases). This sequence originates from a young man with active or convalescent COVID-19. The CDR3 loop reads CASRAGQSNSYEQYF. The DNA of the CDR3 is TGTGCCAGCAGGGCGGGACAGAGCAACTCCTACGAGCAGTACTTC.